One sample yielded the 27 T cell receptor beta chains listed below, sequenced in a study of cytomegalovirus exposure and HLA in healthy donors (dated by TCRdb to between 2016 and 2019). The method behind the library was the immunoSEQ multiplex PCR assay. A mixture of 60 forward primers for TCR Vbeta segments and 13 reverse primers for TCR Jbeta segments was used in the multiplex PCR. Here the immuneACCESS table is served through TCRdb, limited to in-frame sequences with V and J called. Missing clones are a known gap in these copies; in checked studies unresolved V genes cover under half, and the rest lacks a known reason. The sample table shows around 140,000 clones, and roughly four fifths are seen once. 3.2% of the sample goes to the ten largest clones. The source material was PBMCs. Every receptor here comes from a man between 18 and 35 years old in good health and CMV-seropositive.

The rearrangement joins TRBV10-3 to TRBJ2-5; 7 bases agree with TRBD1. Germline loops: CDR1 ENHRY, CDR2 SYGVKD. The CDR3 is 13 amino acids. V shed 10 bases and J 2 bases; nucleotides not matched to a gene: 7. CDR3 protein: CASSLGQQETQYF. The CDR3 region has the DNA TGTGCCAGCAGCCTGGGACAGCAAGAGACCCAGTACTTC.

V usage is TRBV5-1 and J usage is TRBJ2-7; TRBD1 matches 7 bases. The CDR3 sequence is 17 residues long. J was trimmed by 3 bases and V by 3 bases; bases with no gene match: 15. Per the germline V gene, CDR1 is SGHRS and CDR2 is YFSETQ. The CDR3 coding sequence is TGCGCCAGCAGCTCCAACTCCCGGGACAGAGGGCTCTACGAGCAGTACTTC. It encodes CASSSNSRDRGLYEQYF.

The chain joins TRBV5-6 to TRBJ1-2; D gene uncertain. The CDR3 has 11 amino acids. V was trimmed by 2 bases and J by 7 bases, leaving 6 bases between them. CDR1 and CDR2 (germline): SGHDT, YYEEEE. The CDR3 sequence is CASSFFGGYTF. The CDR3 DNA reads TGTGCCAGCAGCTTTTTCGGTGGCTACACCTTC.

V gene TRBV7-6 combines with J gene TRBJ2-3; 12 bases match TRBD2. Trimming removed 1 base from V and 6 bases from J; junction bases left unmatched: 5. Germline V lookup: CDR1 SGHVS, CDR2 FNYEAQ. This CDR3 contains 16 residues. The CDR3 coding sequence is TGTGCCAGCAGCTTAGAGACTAGCGGGAGAATGGATACGCAGTATTTT. Translated, it gives CASSLETSGRMDTQYF.

This chain connects TRBV5-1 to TRBJ2-2; tentatively, D is TRBD2 (6 bases). The CDR3 is 18 residues long. V lost 3 bases and J 0 bases, leaving 18 bases between the germline ends. Germline CDR1 and CDR2: SGHRS and YFSETQ. In DNA form, the CDR3 reads TGCGCCAGCAGCTCCAACCCCGGGGGACTGACGAACACCGGGGAGCTGTTTTTT. Translation gives CASSSNPGGLTNTGELFF.

As DNA, the CDR3 is TGTGCCAGCTCACCCCTGAGTAGCTCCTACAATGAGCAGTTCTTC. This gives the protein CASSPLSSSYNEQFF. The chain has TRBV18 and TRBJ2-1; no clear D. The V gene lost 3 bases and the J gene lost 0 bases, with 9 bases spanning the gap. Germline CDR1 reads KGHSH; CDR2 reads LQKENI. The CDR3 is made up of 15 amino acids.

J is TRBJ1-2 and V is TRBV5-1, with D possibly TRBD1 on 5 matching bases. Germline assignment: CDR1 SGHRS and CDR2 YFSETQ. CDR3 length: 13 amino acids. V was trimmed by 4 bases and J by 2 bases, leaving 9 bases between them. The CDR3 protein is CASSPDSNYGYTF. CDR3 nucleotides: TGCGCCAGCAGCCCAGACAGCAACTATGGCTACACCTTC.

This clone was seen more than once but under ten times. V is TRBV2 and J is TRBJ2-1, with TRBD1 matching over 8 bases. Germline lookup yields CDR1 SNHLY and CDR2 FYNNEI. The CDR3 totals 15 residues. V gave up 1 base and J gave up 6 bases; unmatched junction bases: 5. The CDR3 bases are TGTGCCAGCAGTGAAGGGACAGGGAGAGTCAATGAGCAGTTCTTC. Residues: CASSEGTGRVNEQFF.

The V gene is TRBV4-1, the J gene TRBJ2-7, with D possibly being TRBD1 (6 bases). Germline loops: CDR1 MGHRA, CDR2 YSYEKL. This CDR3 is 15 amino acids long. Trimming shortened V by 0 bases and J by 2 bases, and 11 bases separated the two germline ends. The CDR3 bases are TGCGCCAGCAGCCAAGACCGGACAGCGACCTACGAGCAGTACTTC. This translates into CASSQDRTATYEQYF.

The V and J genes are TRBV21-1 and TRBJ1-1. TRBV21-1 has pseudogene status. The CDR3 consists of 15 residues. The CDR3 nucleotides read TGTGCCAGCAGCAACGGGTATTTGGAAAACACTGAAGCTTTCTTT. Encoded protein: CASSNGYLENTEAFF.

This clone was detected only once. The CDR3 is CASSATGASYEQYF. CDR3 sequence (DNA): TGCGCCAGCAGCGCGACAGGGGCCTCCTACGAGCAGTACTTC. V usage is TRBV5-1 and J usage is TRBJ2-7; 8 bases fit TRBD1. Trimming cost V 4 bases and J 0 bases; bases outside gene matches: 3. This CDR3 contains 14 residues. From germline, CDR1 is SGHRS and CDR2 YFSETQ. The variable domain in full, completed from reference TRBV5-1 and TRBJ2-7, reads KAGVTQTPRYLIKTRGQQVTLSCSPISGHRSVSWYQQTPGQGLQFLFEYFSETQRNKGNFPGRFSGRQFSNSRSEMNVSTLELGDSALYLCASSATGASYEQYFGPGTRLTVT.

The chain recombines TRBV28 with TRBJ2-2; TRBD2 aligns across 8 bases. Trimming at V came to 3 bases and at J to 3 bases, leaving 6 bases not matched to a gene. CDR1 and CDR2 from the germline V gene are MDHEN and SYDVKM. This CDR3 is 16 amino acids long. CDR3 sequence reads: CASSLRSGSHTGELFF. CDR3 in DNA: TGTGCCAGCAGTTTGAGGAGCGGGAGCCACACCGGGGAGCTGTTTTTT.

This chain joins TRBV6-5 and TRBJ1-2; 7 bases align to TRBD1. Per germline, CDR1 MNHEY and CDR2 SVGAGI. The V segment lost 6 bases and the J segment 6 bases; nucleotides outside the gene matches: 4. This CDR3 spans 12 amino acids. The CDR3 loop is CASRSGTDGYTF. The CDR3 DNA reads TGTGCCAGCAGGTCCGGGACAGATGGCTACACCTTC.

The genes are TRBV5-1 and TRBJ2-3, with 8 bases fitting TRBD1. The CDR3 spans 15 residues. Germline assignment: CDR1 SGHRS and CDR2 YFSETQ. Trimming at V came to 0 bases and at J to 2 bases, leaving 2 bases not matched to a gene. DNA for the CDR3: TGCGCCAGCAGCTTGGGGACAGGGACCACAGATACGCAGTATTTT. Protein: CASSLGTGTTDTQYF.

V gene TRBV28 combines with J gene TRBJ1-1; D ambiguous. Trimming removed 2 bases from V and 5 bases from J, with 12 bases in between. The CDR3 has 14 amino acids. Looked up from germline, CDR1 is MDHEN and CDR2 is SYDVKM. CDR3 sequence (DNA): TGTGCCAGCAGTTTACGACCAGGAGGAACTGAAGCTTTCTTT. Its translation: CASSLRPGGTEAFF.

J is TRBJ2-7 and V is TRBV7-9, with D possibly matching TRBD1 (6 bases). The V gene's germline CDR1 is SEHNR and CDR2 FQNEAQ (reference sequence). Trimming shortened V by 4 bases and J by 4 bases, and 20 bases separated the two germline ends. This CDR3 comprises 16 residues. CDR3 region: CASSSSGTTMPYEQYF. The CDR3 coding sequence is TGTGCCAGCAGCTCTTCCGGGACAACGATGCCGTACGAGCAGTACTTC.

This chain connects TRBV11-3 to TRBJ1-1; D not certain. This CDR3 has 15 residues. With 1 base removed from V and 3 bases from J, the gap between germline ends came to 12 bases. CDR1 is SGHNT and CDR2 is YENEEA in the germline V gene. DNA for the CDR3: TGTGCCAGCAGCTTAGGGGGAGTCCTAGACACTGAAGCTTTCTTT. Translation gives CASSLGGVLDTEAFF.

This chain uses TRBV27 with TRBJ2-1; D is uncertain. Germline V CDR1 and CDR2: MNHEY, SMNVEV (reference sequence). Trimming pared 0 bases from V and 5 bases from J, leaving 5 bases between. This CDR3 is built from 13 residues. The CDR3 here is CASSLSANNEQFF. CDR3 coding DNA: TGTGCCAGCAGTTTATCAGCGAACAATGAGCAGTTCTTC.

This sequence joins TRBV28 and TRBJ1-5; 7 bases line up with TRBD1. The CDR3 is 14 amino acids. V lost 8 bases to trimming and J lost 5 bases; unmatched junction nucleotides: 9. Germline CDR1 and CDR2: MDHEN and SYDVKM. The CDR3 sequence is CASLEGTAYQPQHF. The CDR3 DNA sequence: TGTGCCAGCCTTGAGGGGACAGCATATCAGCCCCAGCATTTT. Full variable domain (outside the CDR3, taken from reference TRBV28 and TRBJ1-5): DVKVTQSSRYLVKRTGEKVFLECVQDMDHENMFWYRQDPGLGLRLIYFSYDVKMKEKGDIPEGYSVSREKKERFSLILESASTNQTSMYLCASLEGTAYQPQHFGDGTRLSIL.

V usage is TRBV5-1 and J usage is TRBJ2-1, with 12 bases lining up with TRBD2. The CDR3 consists of 17 residues. Trimming at V came to 1 base and at J to 7 bases, leaving 9 bases not matched to a gene. Germline CDR1 reads SGHRS; CDR2 reads YFSETQ. CDR3 residues: CASSLSGLAGRENEQFF. The CDR3 bases are TGCGCCAGCAGCTTGTCGGGACTAGCGGGCCGAGAGAATGAGCAGTTCTTC.

This chain connects TRBV28 to TRBJ1-4, with 10 nucleotides matching TRBD1. The length of the CDR3 is 15 residues. Germline V gene sequence: CDR1 MDHEN, CDR2 SYDVKM. V gave up 4 bases and J gave up 14 bases; unmatched junction bases: 13. CDR3 amino acids: CASSSLAGQGGALFF. CDR3 sequence (DNA): TGTGCCAGCAGTTCTCTTGCCGGACAGGGGGGAGCTCTGTTTTTT.

With respect to this clone: At the DNA level, this CDR3 is encoded by other sequences in the same sample as well. This sequence joins TRBV27 and TRBJ2-5; D uncertain. Germline V lookup: CDR1 MNHEY, CDR2 SMNVEV (reference sequence). This CDR3 has 13 residues. V lost 2 bases to trimming and J lost 1 base, with 5 bases between them. The CDR3 sequence is CASSLGSQETQYF. Written as DNA, the CDR3 is TGTGCCAGCAGTTTAGGCAGCCAAGAGACCCAGTACTTC.

V and J are TRBV7-2 and TRBJ1-1; no definite D call. V gave up 1 base and J gave up 5 bases, with 14 bases separating them. CDR1 and CDR2 from the germline V gene are SGHTA and FQGNSA. The CDR3 spans 15 residues. CDR3 residues: CASSLGVGWRTEAFF. CDR3 sequence (DNA): TGTGCCAGCAGCTTAGGGGTCGGATGGAGGACTGAAGCTTTCTTT.

The gene calls are TRBV4-1 and TRBJ2-7; 7 nucleotides agree with TRBD1. Trimming cost V 1 base and J 5 bases; bases outside gene matches: 11. The germline V gene has CDR1 MGHRA and CDR2 YSYEKL. The CDR3 spans 16 residues. CDR3 protein: CASSQGGQGDAHEQYF. The CDR3 DNA follows: TGCGCCAGCAGCCAAGGGGGGCAGGGGGACGCCCACGAGCAGTACTTC.

The V call is TRBV27, the J call TRBJ1-5; the D gene is possibly TRBD1 (5 bases). The CDR3 contains 15 residues. Trimming took off 2 bases at V and 4 bases at J, with 12 bases between the two ends. Germline CDR1 MNHEY, CDR2 SMNVEV (reference sequence). CDR3 region: CASSLRLGGNQPQHF. CDR3 in DNA: TGTGCCAGCAGTTTAAGGTTGGGGGGAAATCAGCCCCAGCATTTT.

CDR3 residues: CASSVGLAGGIDEQFF. Here the CDR3 DNA reads TGTGCCAGCAGCGTAGGACTAGCGGGAGGCATAGATGAGCAGTTCTTC. The chain recombines TRBV9 with TRBJ2-1; 13 bases align to TRBD2. J lost 8 bases, V lost 0 bases, and 5 bases had no gene match. Germline CDR1 and CDR2: SGDLS and YYNGEE. There are 16 residues in the CDR3.

Turning to this clone: The junction and the germline gene differ at one end; a read error may be behind it. The V and J genes are TRBV19 and TRBJ2-1, with TRBD2 matching over 8 bases. The CDR3 has 14 amino acids. The germline CDR1 and CDR2 sequences are LNHDA and SQIVND (reference sequence). For the CDR3, the DNA is TGTGCCAGTAATATAGGAGCGGGAGCCTATGAGCAGTTCTTC. The encoded protein is CASNIGAGAYEQFF.